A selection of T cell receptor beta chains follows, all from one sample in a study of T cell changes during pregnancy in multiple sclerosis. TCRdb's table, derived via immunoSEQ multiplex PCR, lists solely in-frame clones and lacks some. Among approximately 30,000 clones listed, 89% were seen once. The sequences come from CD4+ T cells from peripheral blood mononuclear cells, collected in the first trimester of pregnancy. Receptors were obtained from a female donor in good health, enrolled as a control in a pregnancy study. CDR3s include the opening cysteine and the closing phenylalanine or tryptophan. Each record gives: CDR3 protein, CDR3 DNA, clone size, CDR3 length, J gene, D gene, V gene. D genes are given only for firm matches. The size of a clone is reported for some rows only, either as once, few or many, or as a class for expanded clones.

cdr3_aa: CAWSLFGTGASRGYTF; cdr3_nt: TGTGCCTGGAGTCTTTTTGGGACAGGGGCCTCTCGGGGCTACACCTTC; clone_size: .; cdr3_length: 16; j_call: TRBJ1-2; d_call: TRBD1; v_call: TRBV30
cdr3_aa: CASSKGQGDPPYEQYF; cdr3_nt: TGTGCCAGCAGCAAAGGACAGGGCGATCCTCCCTACGAGCAGTACTTC; clone_size: .; cdr3_length: 16; j_call: TRBJ2-7; d_call: .; v_call: TRBV21-1
cdr3_aa: CASSRRTSGTRGNEQFF; cdr3_nt: TGTGCCAGCTCAAGAAGGACTAGCGGGACTCGAGGCAATGAGCAGTTCTTC; clone_size: .; cdr3_length: 17; j_call: TRBJ2-1; d_call: TRBD2; v_call: TRBV18
cdr3_aa: CASRQGSYEQYF; cdr3_nt: TGTGCCAGCAGACAGGGGAGCTACGAGCAGTACTTC; clone_size: .; cdr3_length: 12; j_call: TRBJ2-7; d_call: TRBD1; v_call: TRBV28
cdr3_aa: CASSGWTGLIAKNIQYF; cdr3_nt: TGTGCCAGTAGTGGTTGGACAGGGCTTATAGCCAAAAACATTCAGTACTTC; clone_size: .; cdr3_length: 17; j_call: TRBJ2-4; d_call: TRBD1; v_call: TRBV19
cdr3_aa: CASSGRTGDPDTQYF; cdr3_nt: TGCGCCAGCAGTGGAAGGACAGGGGATCCAGATACGCAGTATTTT; clone_size: once; cdr3_length: 15; j_call: TRBJ2-3; d_call: TRBD1; v_call: TRBV10-1
cdr3_aa: CASSLGLAGYNEQFF; cdr3_nt: TGCGCCAGCAGCTTGGGGCTAGCGGGCTACAATGAGCAGTTCTTC; clone_size: .; cdr3_length: 15; j_call: TRBJ2-1; d_call: TRBD2; v_call: TRBV5-1
cdr3_aa: CASSLEVGDCFF; cdr3_nt: TGTGCCAGCAGCTTGGAGGTTGGGGACTGCTTCTTC; clone_size: once; cdr3_length: 12; j_call: TRBJ1-2; d_call: .; v_call: TRBV5-6
cdr3_aa: CASSEGRRKLFF; cdr3_nt: TGTGCCAGCAGTGAGGGGAGGAGAAAACTGTTTTTT; clone_size: few; cdr3_length: 12; j_call: TRBJ1-4; d_call: .; v_call: TRBV2
cdr3_aa: CASSSPGQGLYGYTF; cdr3_nt: TGTGCCAGCAGTTCCCCGGGACAGGGGCTCTATGGCTACACCTTC; clone_size: .; cdr3_length: 15; j_call: TRBJ1-2; d_call: TRBD1; v_call: TRBV27
cdr3_aa: CASSDVVAAKQYF; cdr3_nt: TGTGCCAGCAGTGATGTCGTTGCGGCTAAGCAGTACTTC; clone_size: .; cdr3_length: 13; j_call: TRBJ2-7; d_call: .; v_call: TRBV6-1
cdr3_aa: CASSPATGVFTEAFF; cdr3_nt: TGTGCCAGCTCACCAGCGACAGGGGTGTTCACTGAAGCTTTCTTT; clone_size: once; cdr3_length: 15; j_call: TRBJ1-1; d_call: TRBD1; v_call: TRBV18
cdr3_aa: CASSPTGGSDGYTF; cdr3_nt: TGTGCCAGCAGCCCGACAGGGGGCAGTGATGGCTACACCTTC; clone_size: .; cdr3_length: 14; j_call: TRBJ1-2; d_call: TRBD1; v_call: TRBV6-6
cdr3_aa: CASSLDGNAYNEQFF; cdr3_nt: TGTGCCAGCAGCTTGGACGGGAACGCCTACAATGAGCAGTTCTTC; clone_size: .; cdr3_length: 15; j_call: TRBJ2-1; d_call: .; v_call: TRBV5-4
cdr3_aa: CAWKAGPNNEQFF; cdr3_nt: TGTGCCTGGAAGGCGGGACCTAACAATGAGCAGTTCTTC; clone_size: once; cdr3_length: 13; j_call: TRBJ2-1; d_call: .; v_call: TRBV30
cdr3_aa: CASSPYTGTSGMPFGIF; cdr3_nt: TGTGCCAGCTCACCTTATACCGGGACTAGCGGGATGCCGTTTGGAATCTTC; clone_size: .; cdr3_length: 17; j_call: TRBJ2-1; d_call: TRBD2; v_call: TRBV18
cdr3_aa: CASSVGQGDEQFF; cdr3_nt: TGTGCCAGCAGTGTGGGACAGGGGGATGAGCAGTTCTTC; clone_size: .; cdr3_length: 13; j_call: TRBJ2-1; d_call: TRBD1; v_call: TRBV28
cdr3_aa: CASSPTFRGAGYNEQFF; cdr3_nt: TGTGCCAGCAGCCCTACCTTCCGGGGTGCTGGGTACAATGAGCAGTTCTTC; clone_size: .; cdr3_length: 17; j_call: TRBJ2-1; d_call: .; v_call: TRBV5-8
cdr3_aa: CASSSVGASGGVQFF; cdr3_nt: TGCGCCAGCAGCTCGGTGGGGGCTAGCGGGGGGGTGCAGTTCTTC; clone_size: .; cdr3_length: 15; j_call: TRBJ2-1; d_call: TRBD2; v_call: TRBV5-1
cdr3_aa: CAISGATANEQYF; cdr3_nt: TGTGCCATCAGTGGAGCAACAGCCAACGAGCAGTACTTC; clone_size: .; cdr3_length: 13; j_call: TRBJ2-7; d_call: .; v_call: TRBV10-3
cdr3_aa: CASSARQSSYNEQFF; cdr3_nt: TGTGCCAGCAGTGCCCGACAGAGCTCCTACAATGAGCAGTTCTTC; clone_size: .; cdr3_length: 15; j_call: TRBJ2-1; d_call: .; v_call: TRBV6-1
cdr3_aa: CASSFVPSGKNIQYF; cdr3_nt: TGTGCCAGCAGCTTTGTCCCTTCGGGTAAAAACATTCAGTACTTC; clone_size: .; cdr3_length: 15; j_call: TRBJ2-4; d_call: .; v_call: TRBV5-6
cdr3_aa: CASSKVRTSANEQFF; cdr3_nt: TGTGCCAGCAGCAAAGTACGGACTAGTGCTAATGAGCAGTTCTTC; clone_size: .; cdr3_length: 15; j_call: TRBJ2-1; d_call: .; v_call: TRBV21-1
cdr3_aa: CASSFPYEQFF; cdr3_nt: TGTGCCAGCAGCTTCCCTTATGAGCAGTTCTTC; clone_size: .; cdr3_length: 11; j_call: TRBJ2-1; d_call: .; v_call: TRBV5-8
cdr3_aa: CASSPTTGRAETQYF; cdr3_nt: TGCGCCAGCAGCCCCACTACAGGGCGGGCGGAGACCCAGTACTTC; clone_size: .; cdr3_length: 15; j_call: TRBJ2-5; d_call: .; v_call: TRBV5-1
cdr3_aa: CAWSVSGAQRGETQYF; cdr3_nt: TGTGCCTGGAGTGTATCAGGGGCCCAAAGAGGGGAGACCCAGTACTTC; clone_size: .; cdr3_length: 16; j_call: TRBJ2-5; d_call: .; v_call: TRBV30
cdr3_aa: CASSEDNRETQYF; cdr3_nt: TGTGCCAGCAGTGAGGATAACCGGGAGACCCAGTACTTC; clone_size: .; cdr3_length: 13; j_call: TRBJ2-5; d_call: .; v_call: TRBV6-6
cdr3_aa: CASSWGDRGEQYF; cdr3_nt: TGTGCCAGCAGTTGGGGGGACAGGGGGGAGCAGTACTTC; clone_size: few; cdr3_length: 13; j_call: TRBJ2-7; d_call: TRBD1; v_call: TRBV6-6
cdr3_aa: CASSIATSLNTKNIQYF; cdr3_nt: TGTGCCAGCAGCATAGCGACATCCTTGAATACCAAAAACATTCAGTACTTC; clone_size: .; cdr3_length: 17; j_call: TRBJ2-4; d_call: .; v_call: TRBV5-6
cdr3_aa: CASSLTGTSDMNEQFF; cdr3_nt: TGCGCCAGCAGCTTGACCGGGACATCGGATATGAATGAGCAGTTCTTC; clone_size: .; cdr3_length: 16; j_call: TRBJ2-1; d_call: .; v_call: TRBV5-1
cdr3_aa: CASSDPGVRATDTQYF; cdr3_nt: TGTGCCAGCAGTGACCCGGGGGTTCGGGCCACAGATACGCAGTATTTT; clone_size: once; cdr3_length: 16; j_call: TRBJ2-3; d_call: .; v_call: TRBV2
cdr3_aa: CASSHAGGSYNEQFF; cdr3_nt: TGTGCCAGCAGCCACGCCGGGGGGTCCTACAATGAGCAGTTCTTC; clone_size: .; cdr3_length: 15; j_call: TRBJ2-1; d_call: TRBD2; v_call: TRBV5-8
cdr3_aa: CASSQTRKNLAAPNEQFF; cdr3_nt: TGTGCCAGCAGCCAAACCCGAAAAAATCTAGCGGCCCCGAATGAGCAGTTCTTC; clone_size: .; cdr3_length: 18; j_call: TRBJ2-1; d_call: TRBD2; v_call: TRBV14
cdr3_aa: CASSLSRGGSNEQFF; cdr3_nt: TGTGCCAGCAGCCTAAGCAGGGGAGGGTCGAATGAGCAGTTCTTC; clone_size: few; cdr3_length: 15; j_call: TRBJ2-1; d_call: .; v_call: TRBV7-9
cdr3_aa: CSASSSNEQFF; cdr3_nt: TGCAGTGCTTCCAGTTCTAATGAGCAGTTCTTC; clone_size: once; cdr3_length: 11; j_call: TRBJ2-1; d_call: .; v_call: TRBV20-1
cdr3_aa: CASSKRAPTGELFF; cdr3_nt: TGTGCCAGCAGTAAAAGAGCCCCCACCGGGGAGCTGTTTTTT; clone_size: .; cdr3_length: 14; j_call: TRBJ2-2; d_call: .; v_call: TRBV21-1
cdr3_aa: CASSLVAGTRGTDTQYF; cdr3_nt: TGTGCCAGCAGTTTAGTAGCGGGAACTAGAGGCACAGATACGCAGTATTTT; clone_size: .; cdr3_length: 17; j_call: TRBJ2-3; d_call: TRBD2; v_call: TRBV27
cdr3_aa: CASSNPDRGPESNQPQHF; cdr3_nt: TGTGCCAGCAGCAATCCAGACAGGGGGCCGGAGAGCAATCAGCCCCAGCATTTT; clone_size: .; cdr3_length: 18; j_call: TRBJ1-5; d_call: .; v_call: TRBV21-1
cdr3_aa: CASRDSHNQPQHF; cdr3_nt: TGCGCCAGCAGGGACAGCCACAATCAGCCCCAGCATTTT; clone_size: .; cdr3_length: 13; j_call: TRBJ1-5; d_call: .; v_call: TRBV10-2
cdr3_aa: CASSLDGLALSTDTQYF; cdr3_nt: TGTGCCAGCAGCTTAGACGGTCTAGCTCTGAGCACAGATACGCAGTATTTT; clone_size: once; cdr3_length: 17; j_call: TRBJ2-3; d_call: .; v_call: TRBV7-9
cdr3_aa: CAWSSSGGDGYTF; cdr3_nt: TGTGCCTGGAGTTCCTCGGGGGGCGATGGCTACACCTTC; clone_size: .; cdr3_length: 13; j_call: TRBJ1-2; d_call: .; v_call: TRBV30
cdr3_aa: CASSSGGGYTF; cdr3_nt: TGTGCCAGCAGTTCAGGGGGCGGCTACACCTTC; clone_size: .; cdr3_length: 11; j_call: TRBJ1-2; d_call: TRBD1; v_call: TRBV14
cdr3_aa: CASSRQNDYGYTF; cdr3_nt: TGTGCCAGTAGTAGGCAGAATGACTATGGCTACACCTTC; clone_size: once; cdr3_length: 13; j_call: TRBJ1-2; d_call: .; v_call: TRBV19
cdr3_aa: CASWAELSYEQYF; cdr3_nt: TGTGCCAGCTGGGCTGAACTGTCCTACGAGCAGTACTTC; clone_size: .; cdr3_length: 13; j_call: TRBJ2-7; d_call: .; v_call: TRBV27
cdr3_aa: CASSPTRLDRGYEQYF; cdr3_nt: TGTGCCAGCTCACCTACGCGATTAGACAGGGGCTACGAGCAGTACTTC; clone_size: .; cdr3_length: 16; j_call: TRBJ2-7; d_call: TRBD1; v_call: TRBV18
cdr3_aa: CASSLAYSSNTEAFF; cdr3_nt: TGCGCCAGCAGCTTGGCCTACAGTTCGAACACTGAAGCTTTCTTT; clone_size: .; cdr3_length: 15; j_call: TRBJ1-1; d_call: .; v_call: TRBV5-1
cdr3_aa: CASSLEQGDVYGYTF; cdr3_nt: TGTGCCAGCAGTTTGGAACAGGGGGACGTCTATGGCTACACCTTC; clone_size: .; cdr3_length: 15; j_call: TRBJ1-2; d_call: TRBD1; v_call: TRBV28
cdr3_aa: CASSFSDRGAYQPQHF; cdr3_nt: TGTGCCAGCAGTTTTTCCGACAGGGGGGCATATCAGCCCCAGCATTTT; clone_size: .; cdr3_length: 16; j_call: TRBJ1-5; d_call: TRBD1; v_call: TRBV28
cdr3_aa: CSVGPVGQAGMNTEAFF; cdr3_nt: TGCAGCGTTGGCCCAGTGGGACAGGCAGGGATGAACACTGAAGCTTTCTTT; clone_size: .; cdr3_length: 17; j_call: TRBJ1-1; d_call: TRBD1; v_call: TRBV29-1
cdr3_aa: CASSPLPSYGYTF; cdr3_nt: TGTGCCAGCAGTCCACTACCCTCCTATGGCTACACCTTC; clone_size: once; cdr3_length: 13; j_call: TRBJ1-2; d_call: .; v_call: TRBV27
cdr3_aa: CSVKVMEGELFF; cdr3_nt: TGCAGCGTTAAAGTGATGGAGGGGGAGCTGTTTTTT; clone_size: .; cdr3_length: 12; j_call: TRBJ2-2; d_call: .; v_call: TRBV29-1
cdr3_aa: CASRILTGTDTQYF; cdr3_nt: TGTGCCAGCAGGATTCTGACGGGGACAGATACGCAGTATTTT; clone_size: .; cdr3_length: 14; j_call: TRBJ2-3; d_call: .; v_call: TRBV2
cdr3_aa: CASSPRAGNEQFF; cdr3_nt: TGTGCCAGCTCACCCCGAGCGGGCAATGAGCAGTTCTTC; clone_size: .; cdr3_length: 13; j_call: TRBJ2-1; d_call: .; v_call: TRBV18
cdr3_aa: CASSSPGTGVLGEQYF; cdr3_nt: TGTGCCAGCAGTTCGCCCGGGACAGGGGTCCTCGGCGAGCAGTACTTC; clone_size: once; cdr3_length: 16; j_call: TRBJ2-7; d_call: TRBD1; v_call: TRBV6-5
cdr3_aa: CASSQGMGGGPTDTQYF; cdr3_nt: TGCGCCAGCAGCCAAGGGATGGGAGGGGGACCCACAGATACGCAGTATTTT; clone_size: .; cdr3_length: 17; j_call: TRBJ2-3; d_call: .; v_call: TRBV4-1
cdr3_aa: CASSKATESNYGYTF; cdr3_nt: TGTGCCAGCAGCAAAGCCACAGAGTCTAACTATGGCTACACCTTC; clone_size: .; cdr3_length: 15; j_call: TRBJ1-2; d_call: .; v_call: TRBV21-1
cdr3_aa: CAWAQVASYNSPLHF; cdr3_nt: TGTGCCTGGGCTCAAGTAGCTTCCTATAATTCACCCCTCCACTTT; clone_size: .; cdr3_length: 15; j_call: TRBJ1-6; d_call: .; v_call: TRBV30
cdr3_aa: CSVEGRKSSGSYNEQFF; cdr3_nt: TGCAGCGTTGAGGGTAGAAAAAGTTCGGGGTCCTACAATGAGCAGTTCTTC; clone_size: .; cdr3_length: 17; j_call: TRBJ2-1; d_call: .; v_call: TRBV29-1
cdr3_aa: CASSPMTGTYNEQFF; cdr3_nt: TGTGCCAGCAGCCCGATGACAGGTACCTACAATGAGCAGTTCTTC; clone_size: few; cdr3_length: 15; j_call: TRBJ2-1; d_call: .; v_call: TRBV4-2